The present T cell receptor (beta chain) was sequenced within a study of T-cell memory formation after mild COVID-19. Points from the study as a whole: Some SARS-CoV-2-responding clones were already detected in memory before infection.

The ends were cut back, 1 base at V and 8 bases at J, with 12 bases in the middle. CDR3 length: 14 residues. Germline assignment: CDR1 LNHNV and CDR2 YYDKDF (reference sequence). TCRdb itself ran the 5' RACE reads through MiXCR, one entry per CDR3 protein. The table includes 190,000 or so distinct CDR3 sequences, about a fifth detected once. Details on this clonotype: Its target is unknown.

Material: PBMCs or a T cell subset sorted from them (not recorded which). The V call is TRBV15, the J call TRBJ2-1; D possibly uses TRBD1 or TRBD2 (7 bases each). The origin of this receptor is an adult woman who had mild COVID-19 (a few samples of this study predate the infection). Cell type and time point are not known. CDR3 nucleotides: TGTGCCACCAGCAGAGGAGCAGGGGGGGATGAGCAGTTCTTC. Translated, it gives CATSRGAGGDEQFF.